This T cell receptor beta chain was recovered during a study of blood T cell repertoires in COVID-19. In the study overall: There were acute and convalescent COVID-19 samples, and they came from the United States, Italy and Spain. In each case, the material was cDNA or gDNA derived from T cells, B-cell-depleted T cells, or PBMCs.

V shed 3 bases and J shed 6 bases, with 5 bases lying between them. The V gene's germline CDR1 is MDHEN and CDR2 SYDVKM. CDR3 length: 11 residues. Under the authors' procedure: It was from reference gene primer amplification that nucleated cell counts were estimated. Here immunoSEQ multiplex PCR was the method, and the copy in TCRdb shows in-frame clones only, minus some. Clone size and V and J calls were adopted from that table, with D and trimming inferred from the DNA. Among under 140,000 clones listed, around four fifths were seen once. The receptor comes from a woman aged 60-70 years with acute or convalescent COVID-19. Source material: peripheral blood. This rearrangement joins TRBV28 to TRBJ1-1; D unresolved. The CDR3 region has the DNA TGTGCCAGCAGTTTGAGGTCTGAAGCTTTCTTT. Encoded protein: CASSLRSEAFF.